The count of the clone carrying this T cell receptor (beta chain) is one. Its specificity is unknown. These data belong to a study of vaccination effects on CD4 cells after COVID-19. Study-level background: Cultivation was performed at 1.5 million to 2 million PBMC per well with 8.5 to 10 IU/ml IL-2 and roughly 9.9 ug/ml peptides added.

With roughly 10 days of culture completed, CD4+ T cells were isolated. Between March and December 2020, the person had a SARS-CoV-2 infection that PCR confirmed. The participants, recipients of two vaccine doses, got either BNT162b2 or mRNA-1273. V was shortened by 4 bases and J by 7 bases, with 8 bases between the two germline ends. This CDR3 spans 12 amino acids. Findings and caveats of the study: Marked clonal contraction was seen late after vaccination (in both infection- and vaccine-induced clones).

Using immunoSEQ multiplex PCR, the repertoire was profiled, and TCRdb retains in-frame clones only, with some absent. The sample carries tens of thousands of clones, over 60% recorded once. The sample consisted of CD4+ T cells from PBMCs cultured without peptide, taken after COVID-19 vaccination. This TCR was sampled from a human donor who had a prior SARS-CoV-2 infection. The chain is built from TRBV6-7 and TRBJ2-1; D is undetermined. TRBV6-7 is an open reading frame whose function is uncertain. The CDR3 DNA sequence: TGTGCCAGCAGTTCCCGGGCGAATGAGCAGTTCTTC. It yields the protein CASSSRANEQFF.